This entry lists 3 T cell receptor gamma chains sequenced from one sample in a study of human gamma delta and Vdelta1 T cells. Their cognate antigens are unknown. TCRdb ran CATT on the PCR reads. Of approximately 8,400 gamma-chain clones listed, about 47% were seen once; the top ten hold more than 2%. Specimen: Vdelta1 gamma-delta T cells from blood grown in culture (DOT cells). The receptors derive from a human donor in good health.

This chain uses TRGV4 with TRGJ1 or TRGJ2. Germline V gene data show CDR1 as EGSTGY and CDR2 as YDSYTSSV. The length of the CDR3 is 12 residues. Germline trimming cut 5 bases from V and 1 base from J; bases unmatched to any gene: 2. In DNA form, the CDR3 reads TGTGCCACCTGGGCCAATTATTATAAGAAACTCTTT. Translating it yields CATWANYYKKLF.

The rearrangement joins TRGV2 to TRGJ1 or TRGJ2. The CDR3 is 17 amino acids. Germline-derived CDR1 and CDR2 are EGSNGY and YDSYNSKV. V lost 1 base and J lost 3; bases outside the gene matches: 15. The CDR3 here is CATWDGRGGGLYYKKLF. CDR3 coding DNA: TGTGCCACCTGGGACGGCCGCGGTGGGGGACTTTATTATAAGAAACTCTTT.

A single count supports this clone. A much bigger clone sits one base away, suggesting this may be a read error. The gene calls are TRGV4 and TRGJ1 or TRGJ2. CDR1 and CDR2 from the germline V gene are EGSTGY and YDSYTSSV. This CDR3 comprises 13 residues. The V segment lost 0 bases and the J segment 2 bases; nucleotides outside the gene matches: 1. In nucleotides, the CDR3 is TGTGCCACCTGGGATGGGGATTATTATAAGAAACTCTTT. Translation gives CATWDGDYYKKLF.